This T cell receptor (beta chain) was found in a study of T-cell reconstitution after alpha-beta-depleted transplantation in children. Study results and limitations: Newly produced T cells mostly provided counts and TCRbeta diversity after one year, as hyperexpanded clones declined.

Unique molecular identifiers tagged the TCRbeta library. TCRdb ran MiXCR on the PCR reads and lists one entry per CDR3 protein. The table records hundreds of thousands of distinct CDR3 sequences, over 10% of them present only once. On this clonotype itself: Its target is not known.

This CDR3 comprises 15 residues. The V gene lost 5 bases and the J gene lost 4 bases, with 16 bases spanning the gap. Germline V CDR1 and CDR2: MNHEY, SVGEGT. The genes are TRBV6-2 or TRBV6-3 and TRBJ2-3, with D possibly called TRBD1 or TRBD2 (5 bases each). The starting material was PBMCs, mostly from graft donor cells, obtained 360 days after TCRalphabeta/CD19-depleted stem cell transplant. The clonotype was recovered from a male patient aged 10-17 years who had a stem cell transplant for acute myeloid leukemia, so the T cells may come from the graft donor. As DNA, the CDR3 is TGTGCCAGCAGTCGTCCAGGGAGTTTGGCAGATACGCAGTATTTT. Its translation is CASSRPGSLADTQYF.